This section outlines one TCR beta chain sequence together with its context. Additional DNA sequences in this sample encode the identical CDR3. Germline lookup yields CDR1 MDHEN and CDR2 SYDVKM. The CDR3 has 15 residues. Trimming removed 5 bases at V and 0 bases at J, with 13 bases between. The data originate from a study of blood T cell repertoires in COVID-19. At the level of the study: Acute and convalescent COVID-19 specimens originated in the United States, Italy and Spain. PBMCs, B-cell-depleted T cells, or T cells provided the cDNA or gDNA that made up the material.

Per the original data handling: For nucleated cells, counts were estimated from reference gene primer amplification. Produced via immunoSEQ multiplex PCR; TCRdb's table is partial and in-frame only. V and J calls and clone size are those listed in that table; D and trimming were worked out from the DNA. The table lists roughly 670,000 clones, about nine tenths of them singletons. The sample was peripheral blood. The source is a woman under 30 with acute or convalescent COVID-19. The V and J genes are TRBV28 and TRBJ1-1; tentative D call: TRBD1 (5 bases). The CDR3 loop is CASSPPGGMNTEAFF. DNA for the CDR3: TGTGCCAGCAGTCCCCCGGGGGGGATGAACACTGAAGCTTTCTTT.